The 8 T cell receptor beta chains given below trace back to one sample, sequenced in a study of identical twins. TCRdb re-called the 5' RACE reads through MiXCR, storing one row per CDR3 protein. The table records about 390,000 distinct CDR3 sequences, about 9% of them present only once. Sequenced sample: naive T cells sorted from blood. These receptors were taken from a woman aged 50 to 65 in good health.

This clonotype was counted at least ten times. The CDR3 DNA reads as TGCGCCAGCAGCCTCTGGGAGGGCCTGAACACTGAAGCTTTCTTT. Translated: CASSLWEGLNTEAFF. This sequence joins TRBV5-1 and TRBJ1-1; D is undetermined. V was shortened by 4 bases and J by 0 bases, with 13 bases between the two germline ends. Looked up from germline, CDR1 is SGHRS and CDR2 is YFSETQ. The CDR3 sequence is 15 residues long.

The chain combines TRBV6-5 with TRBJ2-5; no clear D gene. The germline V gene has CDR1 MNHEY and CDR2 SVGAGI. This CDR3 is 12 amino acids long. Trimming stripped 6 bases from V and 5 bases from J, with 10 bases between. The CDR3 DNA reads TGTGCCAGCAGCATGGTTGGTGAGACCCAGTACTTC. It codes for CASSMVGETQYF.

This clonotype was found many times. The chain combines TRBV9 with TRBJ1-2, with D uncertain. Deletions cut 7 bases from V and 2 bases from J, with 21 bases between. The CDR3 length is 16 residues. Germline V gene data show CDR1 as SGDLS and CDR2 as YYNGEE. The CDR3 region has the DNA TGTGCCAGCCGCCCCGAGATGGAGGGAATAAACTATGGCTACACCTTC. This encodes CASRPEMEGINYGYTF.

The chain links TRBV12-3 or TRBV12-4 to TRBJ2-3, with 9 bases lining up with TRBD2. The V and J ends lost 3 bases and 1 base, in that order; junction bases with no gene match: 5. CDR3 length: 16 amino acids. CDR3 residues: CASSLAGGPGTDTQYF. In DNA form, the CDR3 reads TGTGCCAGCAGTTTGGCGGGAGGGCCTGGCACAGATACGCAGTATTTT.

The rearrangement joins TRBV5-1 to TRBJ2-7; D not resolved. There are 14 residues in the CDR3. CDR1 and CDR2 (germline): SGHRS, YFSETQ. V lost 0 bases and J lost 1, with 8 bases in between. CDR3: CASSLVSFSYEQYF. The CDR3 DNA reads TGCGCCAGCAGCTTGGTCAGCTTTTCCTACGAGCAGTACTTC.

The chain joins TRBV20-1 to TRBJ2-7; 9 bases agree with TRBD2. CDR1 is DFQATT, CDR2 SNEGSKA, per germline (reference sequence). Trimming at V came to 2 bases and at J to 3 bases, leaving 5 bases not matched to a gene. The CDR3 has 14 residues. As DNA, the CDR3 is TGCAGTGCTAGAATGGCGGGAGGGAGCTACGAGCAGTACTTC. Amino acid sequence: CSARMAGGSYEQYF.

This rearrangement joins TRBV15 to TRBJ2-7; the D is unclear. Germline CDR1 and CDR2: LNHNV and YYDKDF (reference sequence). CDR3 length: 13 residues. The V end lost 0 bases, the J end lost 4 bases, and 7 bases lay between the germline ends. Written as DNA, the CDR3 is TGTGCCACCAGCAGAGATCTCGTTTACGAGCAGTACGTC. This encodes CATSRDLVYEQYV.

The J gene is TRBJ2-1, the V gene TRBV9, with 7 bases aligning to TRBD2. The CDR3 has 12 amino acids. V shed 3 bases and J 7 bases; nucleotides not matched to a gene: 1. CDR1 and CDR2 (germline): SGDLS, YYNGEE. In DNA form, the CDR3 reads TGTGCCAGCAGCGGGGGGGGGAATGAGCAGTTCTTC. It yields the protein CASSGGGNEQFF.